This T cell receptor (beta chain) stems from a study of T-cell memory formation after mild COVID-19. The study, taken as a whole, reports: Detection of some responders pre-infection suggested pre-existing cross-reactive memory T cells participated.

TCRdb used MiXCR to reprocess the 5' RACE reads, holding one entry per CDR3 protein. Of 300,000 to 400,000 distinct CDR3 sequences in the sample, about an eighth were seen once. The germline CDR1 and CDR2 sequences are SGHRS and YFSETQ. The CDR3 runs to 14 residues. The V and J ends lost 5 bases and 1 base respectively, with 12 bases between them. This clonotype was observed a few times. Its antigen is currently unknown. This sequence was found in a young man who had mild COVID-19 (a few samples of this study predate the infection). Cell type and time point are not known. The J gene is TRBJ2-5, the V gene TRBV5-1; tentative D call: TRBD2 (5 bases). Sequencing was carried out using PBMCs or a T cell subset sorted from them (not recorded which). The CDR3 sequence: CASRDGLVQETQYF. CDR3 DNA sequence: TGCGCCAGCAGGGATGGACTTGTCCAAGAGACCCAGTACTTC.